This T cell receptor (beta chain) was found in a study of T-cell reconstitution after alpha-beta-depleted transplantation in children. V lost 5 bases and J lost 0, with 7 bases in between. Germline V gene data show CDR1 as MDHEN and CDR2 as SYDVKM. This CDR3 has 13 amino acids. Library preparation (for TCRbeta) was performed with unique molecular identifiers. Using its own MiXCR run on the PCR reads, TCRdb lists one record per CDR3 protein. The sample yields nearly 250,000 distinct CDR3 sequences, roughly 8.2% seen once. This clonotype was observed at least ten times. This clonotype was sampled from a male patient under 18 who had a stem cell transplant for acute lymphoblastic leukemia, so the T cells may come from the graft donor. V and J are TRBV28 and TRBJ1-2, with D unclear. This sample comprised PBMCs, mostly from graft donor cells, obtained 180 days after TCRalphabeta/CD19-depleted stem cell transplant. The CDR3 sequence is CASSIGANYGYTF. The CDR3 DNA sequence: TGTGCCAGCAGTATCGGAGCTAACTATGGCTACACCTTC.